The 24 T cell receptor beta chains below all came from one sample that was sequenced in a study of beta chain features in type 1 diabetes. The whole isolated RNA underwent reverse transcription, so sequencing captured expressed TCRB transcripts. Libraries were prepared by immunoSEQ multiplex PCR; TCRdb keeps only in-frame clonotypes and omits some of them. The sample records about 320,000 clones, about 14% being singletons. Sequenced sample: central memory CD4+ T cells from blood. Source of these receptors: a man aged 30-40 years in good health.

The V gene is TRBV10-2, the J gene TRBJ2-2, with TRBD2 matching 7 bases. The V segment lost 4 bases and the J segment 9 bases; nucleotides outside the gene matches: 5. Germline lookup yields CDR1 WSHSY and CDR2 SAAADI. The CDR3 extends over 13 amino acids. CDR3 loop: CASSAREERELFF. DNA of the CDR3: TGCGCCAGCAGTGCCCGGGAGGAACGGGAGCTGTTTTTT.

The chain recombines TRBV20-1 with TRBJ1-1; possible D gene TRBD1, 5 bases. CDR1 and CDR2 from the germline V gene are DFQATT and SNEGSKA (reference sequence). This CDR3 region has 11 residues. The ends were cut back, 7 bases at V and 7 bases at J, with 13 bases in the middle. CDR3 protein: CSVEGKIEAFF. The CDR3 DNA is TGCAGTGTTGAGGGGAAGATTGAAGCTTTCTTT.

This clone turned up a few times. The rearrangement uses TRBV7-2 and TRBJ2-5; 7 bases match TRBD1. There are 16 residues in the CDR3. V gave up 3 bases and J gave up 2 bases; unmatched junction bases: 9. In germline, CDR1 is SGHTA, CDR2 FQGNSA. CDR3 bases: TGTGCCAGCAGCTTGAACAGGGGCATGGCACAAGAGACCCAGTACTTC. Translating gives CASSLNRGMAQETQYF.

The rearrangement links TRBV19 to TRBJ1-2, with unresolved D. V lost 5 bases and J lost 8, with 12 bases in between. Germline values: CDR1 LNHDA, CDR2 SQIVND (reference sequence). The CDR3 length is 12 residues. The CDR3 here is CASSRLEGGYTF. Written as DNA, the CDR3 is TGTGCCAGTAGTCGATTAGAAGGAGGCTACACCTTC. Using reference TRBV19 and TRBJ1-2 for the parts outside the CDR3, the full variable domain is DGGITQSPKYLFRKEGQNVTLSCEQNLNHDAMYWYRQDPGQGLRLIYYSQIVNDFQKGDIAEGYSVSREKKESFPLTVTSAQKNPTAFYLCASSRLEGGYTFGSGTRLTVV.

V is TRBV5-4 and J is TRBJ2-1, with D tentatively TRBD2 (5 bases). The V end was cut by 6 bases, the J end by 2 bases, with 15 bases between. This CDR3 contains 15 residues. CDR1 and CDR2 (germline): SGHNT, YYREEE (reference sequence). The CDR3 DNA follows: TGTGCCAGCACTTCCCGGACTCTTCCCTACAATGAGCAGTTCTTC. This translates into CASTSRTLPYNEQFF.

This clone came up many times. J is TRBJ2-3 and V is TRBV29-1; D ambiguous. Germline CDR1 reads SQVTM; CDR2 reads ANQGSEA. V gave up 2 bases and J gave up 0 bases, with 6 bases separating them. The CDR3 spans 13 residues. The CDR3 protein is CSVELPSTDTQYF. The CDR3 nucleotides are TGCAGCGTTGAATTGCCTAGCACAGATACGCAGTATTTT.

CDR3 in DNA: TGCGCCAGCGGTCGGGAGGGATCCTACAATGAGCAGTTCTTC. Translation: CASGREGSYNEQFF. The V call is TRBV5-1, the J call TRBJ2-1; 8 nucleotides align to TRBD2. The CDR3 contains 14 residues. V trimming: 7 bases; J trimming: 1 base; junction bases outside the gene matches: 4. Germline CDR1 SGHRS, CDR2 YFSETQ.

In its sample, this clone was seen a few times. The V and J genes are TRBV5-1 and TRBJ2-3; 8 positions agree with TRBD2. J gave up 1 base and V 3 bases, and 4 bases lay outside the gene matches. CDR3 length equals 15 residues. The germline V gene encodes CDR1 SGHRS and CDR2 YFSETQ. The CDR3 DNA reads TGCGCCAGCAGCTCGGGGGGGCGCGGCACAGATACGCAGTATTTT. It specifies CASSSGGRGTDTQYF.

This clone was detected a few times. This chain connects TRBV5-6 to TRBJ2-5, with D uncertain. The CDR3 spans 13 residues. CDR1 and CDR2 from the germline V gene are SGHDT and YYEEEE. The V end was cut by 3 bases, the J end by 5 bases, with 11 bases between. The CDR3 reads CASSSYNLETQYF. Here the CDR3 DNA reads TGTGCCAGCAGCTCCTACAATTTGGAGACCCAGTACTTC.

In DNA, the CDR3 is TGTGCCAGCAGTTACTTACAGGGTGGGGTGGAGCAGTACTTC. This sequence encodes CASSYLQGGVEQYF. This rearrangement joins TRBV6-5 to TRBJ2-7; D possibly corresponds to TRBD1 (6 bases). V was pared by 1 base and J by 7 bases, with 14 bases between. The CDR3 has 14 residues. Germline assignment: CDR1 MNHEY and CDR2 SVGAGI.

The chain joins TRBV11-2 to TRBJ2-3; possible D gene TRBD2, 6 bases. CDR1 is SGHAT and CDR2 is FQNNGV in the germline V gene. The CDR3 runs 13 residues. Trimming took 5 bases from V and 4 from J, leaving 10 bases between them. The CDR3, as DNA: TGTGCCAGCAGCCCGGGGGACGCAGATACGCAGTATTTT. Its translation: CASSPGDADTQYF.

In regard to this clone: Other DNA sequences in this specimen translate into the identical CDR3. The CDR3 reads CASSSRGTGELFF. Written as DNA, the CDR3 is TGTGCCAGCAGCTCCCGAGGGACCGGGGAGCTGTTTTTT. The chain combines TRBV5-6 with TRBJ2-2; TRBD2 might be the D (5 bases). V shed 3 bases and J shed 5 bases, with 8 bases lying between them. Germline CDR1 reads SGHDT; CDR2 reads YYEEEE. CDR3 length: 13 amino acids.

This clone was seen many times. V gene TRBV19 combines with J gene TRBJ1-2; tentative D call: TRBD1 (5 bases). The germline V gene has CDR1 LNHDA and CDR2 SQIVND (reference sequence). The V gene lost 7 bases and the J gene lost 3 bases, with 18 bases spanning the gap. The CDR3 has 15 residues. CDR3 in DNA: TGTGCCAGTACGGATGGGGGACCGGGGGACTATGGCTACACCTTC. It encodes CASTDGGPGDYGYTF.

The chain is built from TRBV9 and TRBJ2-4, with 10 positions matching TRBD1. The CDR3 totals 16 residues. CDR1 and CDR2 (germline): SGDLS, YYNGEE. V shed 3 bases, J shed 6 bases, and the junction held 9 bases outside the gene matches. CDR3: CASSAGDRDRGNIQYF. CDR3 in DNA: TGTGCCAGCAGCGCGGGAGATCGGGACAGGGGAAACATTCAGTACTTC.

This clone was seen more than once but under ten times. This chain uses TRBV13 with TRBJ2-3; a possible D gene is TRBD1 (6 bases). The CDR3 consists of 17 residues. Germline V lookup: CDR1 PRHDT, CDR2 FYEKMQ (reference sequence). Between the trimmed V and J ends, which lost 4 bases and 3 bases, there was a span of 20 bases. As DNA, the CDR3 is TGTGCCAGCAGCTCTCCACTAACCGGGACAAAGACAGATACGCAGTATTTT. It specifies CASSSPLTGTKTDTQYF.

The CDR3 is CASSPVRRAGETQYF. The CDR3 DNA reads as TGTGCCAGCTCACCAGTACGGCGGGCGGGGGAGACCCAGTACTTC. The chain recombines TRBV18 with TRBJ2-5; maybe TRBD2 (6 bases). The CDR3 totals 15 residues. The ends were cut back, 2 bases at V and 5 bases at J, with 15 bases in the middle. The germline CDR1 and CDR2 sequences are KGHSH and LQKENI. Full variable domain (rest looked up from reference TRBV18 and TRBJ2-5): NAGVMQNPRHLVRRRGQEARLRCSPMKGHSHVYWYRQLPEEGLKFMVYLQKENIIDESGMPKERFSAEFPKEGPSILRIQQVVRGDSAAYFCASSPVRRAGETQYFGPGTRLLVL.

V and J are TRBV6-5 and TRBJ2-5; maybe TRBD1 (6 bases). The V gene's germline CDR1 is MNHEY and CDR2 SVGAGI. This CDR3 spans 14 amino acids. V was trimmed by 6 bases and J by 0 bases, leaving 11 bases between them. The CDR3 DNA is TGTGCCAGCAGAGAGACAGGCTACCAAGAGACCCAGTACTTC. This gives the protein CASRETGYQETQYF.

This sequence joins TRBV10-3 and TRBJ1-6; 11 bases line up with TRBD1. The CDR3 has 16 residues. V shed 8 bases, J shed 4 bases, and the junction held 7 bases outside the gene matches. CDR1 is ENHRY and CDR2 is SYGVKD in the germline V gene. The CDR3 nucleotides read TGTGCCATCCGCCCGGGACAGGGGGGTTATAATTCACCCCTCCACTTT. Translation: CAIRPGQGGYNSPLHF.

This clone has more than one count but fewer than ten. The chain carries TRBV29-1 and TRBJ1-2; perhaps TRBD1 as D (5 bases). V lost 4 bases, J lost 2 bases, and 11 bases lay in between. This CDR3 contains 13 residues. Germline V gives CDR1 SQVTM, CDR2 ANQGSEA. For the CDR3, the DNA is TGCAGCGTTGCAGGGTCCCAGAACTATGGCTACACCTTC. Translated, it gives CSVAGSQNYGYTF. The complete variable domain, with remaining parts taken from reference TRBV29-1 and TRBJ1-2, reads SAVISQKPSRDICQRGTSLTIQCQVDSQVTMMFWYRQQPGQSLTLIATANQGSEATYESGFVIDKFPISRPNLTFSTLTVSNMSPEDSSIYLCSVAGSQNYGYTFGSGTRLTVV.

The chain couples TRBV14 to TRBJ2-1, with 9 bases fitting TRBD2. The CDR3 runs 16 residues. Germline V gives CDR1 SGHDN, CDR2 FVKESK. V was clipped by 0 bases and J by 6 bases; unmatched bases: 6. CDR3 in amino acids: CASSQDLLAGRNEQFF. The CDR3 DNA follows: TGTGCCAGCAGCCAAGATTTGCTAGCGGGGCGCAATGAGCAGTTCTTC.

The chain joins TRBV4-3 to TRBJ1-2; 8 nucleotides agree with TRBD1. CDR1 LGHNA and CDR2 YSLEER come from the germline V gene. The ends lost 0 bases at V and 6 bases at J; junction bases unmatched: 6. This CDR3 is 15 amino acids long. CDR3 loop: CASSQEPTGVNGYTF. The CDR3 DNA is TGCGCCAGCAGCCAAGAACCGACAGGGGTTAATGGCTACACCTTC.

The V and J genes are TRBV15 and TRBJ2-1; D gene ambiguous. Germline V CDR1 and CDR2: LNHNV, YYDKDF (reference sequence). The CDR3 covers 13 residues. V dropped 5 bases and J dropped 12 bases, with 17 bases sitting between them. CDR3 bases: TGTGCCACCAGCGGATCAAAAGGACCTGGGCAGTTCTTC. Its translation is CATSGSKGPGQFF.

J is TRBJ1-1 and V is TRBV6-6; D is undetermined. With 6 bases removed from V and 1 base from J, the gap between germline ends came to 15 bases. Looked up from germline, CDR1 is MNHNY and CDR2 is SVGAGI (reference sequence). The CDR3 length is 15 residues. The CDR3 DNA is TGTGCCAGCAGCCCGCTCGGTATCCAGAACACTGAAGCTTTCTTT. Translation gives CASSPLGIQNTEAFF.

A few counts support this clone. The rearrangement links TRBV14 to TRBJ2-1; TRBD2 agrees at 13 bases. The V gene's germline CDR1 is SGHDN and CDR2 FVKESK. The CDR3 has 16 amino acids. The junction had 10 bases not matched to a gene; V was cut back by 6 bases and J by 8 bases. CDR3 protein: CASSPLTSGGYYEQFF. CDR3 nucleotide sequence: TGTGCCAGCAGTCCCTTGACTAGCGGGGGGTACTATGAGCAGTTCTTC. Filled out from reference TRBV14 and TRBJ2-1, the complete variable domain reads EAGVTQFPSHSVIEKGQTVTLRCDPISGHDNLYWYRRVMGKEIKFLLHFVKESKQDESGMPNNRFLAERTGGTYSTLKVQPAELEDSGVYFCASSPLTSGGYYEQFFGPGTRLTVL.